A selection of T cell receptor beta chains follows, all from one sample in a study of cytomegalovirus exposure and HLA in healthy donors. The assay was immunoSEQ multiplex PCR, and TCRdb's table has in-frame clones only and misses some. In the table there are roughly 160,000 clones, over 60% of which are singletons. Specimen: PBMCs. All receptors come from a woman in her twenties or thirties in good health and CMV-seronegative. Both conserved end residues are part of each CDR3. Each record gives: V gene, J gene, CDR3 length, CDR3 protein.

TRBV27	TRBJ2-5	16	CASSLYASGGVETQYF
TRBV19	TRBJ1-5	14	CAVRPRGGNQPQHF
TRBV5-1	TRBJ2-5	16	CASSLALGGQGETQYF
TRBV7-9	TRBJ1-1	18	CASSSLGGRAEGNTEAFF
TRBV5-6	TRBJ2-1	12	CASSLYTVEQFF
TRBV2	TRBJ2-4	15	CASRGDRMGENIQYF
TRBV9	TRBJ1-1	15	CASSVGGQGNAEAFF
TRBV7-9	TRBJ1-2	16	CASRRGPPDSEGGYTF
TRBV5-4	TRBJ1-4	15	CASSLTGLSEEKLFF
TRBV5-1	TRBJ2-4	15	CASSLDSTGGNIQYF
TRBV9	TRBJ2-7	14	CASSAGHRMHEQYF
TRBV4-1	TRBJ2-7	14	CASSYDSLSYEQYF
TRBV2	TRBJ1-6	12	CASRTGYSPLHF
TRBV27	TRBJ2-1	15	CASSVRGGPYNEQFF
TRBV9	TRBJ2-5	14	CASSLGHEKETQYF
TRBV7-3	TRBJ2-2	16	CASSLTLAGHTGELFF
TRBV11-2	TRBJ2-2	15	CASSPGRDNTGELFF
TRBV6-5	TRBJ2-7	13	CASSHGTHYEQYF
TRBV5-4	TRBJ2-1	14	CASSPSDGYNEQFF
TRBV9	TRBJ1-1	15	CASSRETGVNTEAFF
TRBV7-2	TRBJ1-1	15	CASSLGTGGRSEAFF
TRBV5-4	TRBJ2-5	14	CASSLTGLQETQYF
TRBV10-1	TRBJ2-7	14	CASSVEGFAYEQYF
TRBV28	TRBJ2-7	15	CASSLWGRANYEQYF
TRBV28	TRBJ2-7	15	CASSFIAGFTYEQYF
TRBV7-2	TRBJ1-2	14	CASSPAGVDYGYTF
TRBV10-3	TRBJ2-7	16	CAISLKQGSLSYEQYF
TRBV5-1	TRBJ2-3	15	CASSLRGGGTDTQYF
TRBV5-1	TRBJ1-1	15	CASSFRTGLSQEAFF
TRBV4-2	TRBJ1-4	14	CASSQGGLREKLFF
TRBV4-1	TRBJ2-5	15	CASSQVQGLQETQYF
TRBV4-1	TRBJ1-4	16	CASKLSAGGFNEKLFF
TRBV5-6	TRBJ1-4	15	CASSFSVLGGGKLFF
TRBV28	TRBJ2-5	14	CASSPGTEGKTQYF
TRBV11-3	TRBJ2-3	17	CASSLGFVAGGPDTQYF
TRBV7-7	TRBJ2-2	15	CASSLLQGGTGELFF
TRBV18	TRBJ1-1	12	CASSRGKAEAFF
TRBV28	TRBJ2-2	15	CASSTYRGFTGELFF
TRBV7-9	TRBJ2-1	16	CASSPKRGLAYNEQFF
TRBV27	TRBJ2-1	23	CASSLSIGPPAGAAGIRRNEQFF
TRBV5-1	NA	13	CASGLGGTYEQYF
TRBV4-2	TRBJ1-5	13	CASSQDGTQPQHF
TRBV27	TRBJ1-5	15	CASSRDRPSNQPQHF
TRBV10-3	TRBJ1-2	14	CAIRPGQGNYGYTF
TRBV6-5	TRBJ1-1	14	CASSYSHPDSEAFF
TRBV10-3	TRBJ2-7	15	CAISEGTSGAYEQYF
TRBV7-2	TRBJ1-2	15	CASSPEGQGASGYTF
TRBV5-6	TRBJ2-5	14	CASSFAGRQETQYF